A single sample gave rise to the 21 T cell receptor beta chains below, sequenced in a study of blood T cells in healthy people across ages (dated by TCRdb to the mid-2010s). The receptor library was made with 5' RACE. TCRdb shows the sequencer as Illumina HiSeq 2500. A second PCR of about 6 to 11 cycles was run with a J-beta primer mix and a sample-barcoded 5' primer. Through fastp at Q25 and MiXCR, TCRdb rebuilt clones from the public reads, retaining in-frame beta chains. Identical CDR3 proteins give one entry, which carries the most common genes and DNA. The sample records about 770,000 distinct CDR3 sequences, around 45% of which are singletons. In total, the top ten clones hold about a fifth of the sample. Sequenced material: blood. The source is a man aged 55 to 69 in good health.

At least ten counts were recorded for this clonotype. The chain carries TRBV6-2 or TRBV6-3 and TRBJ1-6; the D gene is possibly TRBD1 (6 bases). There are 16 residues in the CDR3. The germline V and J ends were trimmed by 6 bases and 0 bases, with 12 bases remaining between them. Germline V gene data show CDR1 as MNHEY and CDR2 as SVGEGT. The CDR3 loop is CASRPDRSSYNSPLHF. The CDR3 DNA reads TGTGCCAGCAGACCTGACAGGAGCTCCTATAATTCACCCCTCCACTTT.

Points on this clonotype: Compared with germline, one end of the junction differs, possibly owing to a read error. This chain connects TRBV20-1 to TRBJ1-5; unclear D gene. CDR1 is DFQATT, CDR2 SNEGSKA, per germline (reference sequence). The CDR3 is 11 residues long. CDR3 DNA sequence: TGCAGTGCTAGGGGAACTCAGTCCCAGCATTTT. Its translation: CSARGTQSQHF.

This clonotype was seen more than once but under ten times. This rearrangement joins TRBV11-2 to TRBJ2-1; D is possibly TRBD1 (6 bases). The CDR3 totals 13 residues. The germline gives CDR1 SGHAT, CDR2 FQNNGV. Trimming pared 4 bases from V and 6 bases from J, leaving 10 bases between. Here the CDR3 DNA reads TGTGCCAGCAGCTCCTACAGGGCCAATGAGCAGTTCTTC. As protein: CASSSYRANEQFF.

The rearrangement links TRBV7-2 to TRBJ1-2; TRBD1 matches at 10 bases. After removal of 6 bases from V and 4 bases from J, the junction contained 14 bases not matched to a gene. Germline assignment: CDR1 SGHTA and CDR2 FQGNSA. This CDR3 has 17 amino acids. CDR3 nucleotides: TGTGCCAGCAGTCATATACGGACAGGGGGTCTTTCCTATGGCTACACCTTC. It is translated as CASSHIRTGGLSYGYTF.

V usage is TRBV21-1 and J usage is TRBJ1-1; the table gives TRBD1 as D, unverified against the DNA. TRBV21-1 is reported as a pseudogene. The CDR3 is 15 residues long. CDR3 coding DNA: TGTGCCAGCAGCTCTTACAGGGTCCCGAACACTGAAGCTTTCTTT. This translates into CASSSYRVPNTEAFF.

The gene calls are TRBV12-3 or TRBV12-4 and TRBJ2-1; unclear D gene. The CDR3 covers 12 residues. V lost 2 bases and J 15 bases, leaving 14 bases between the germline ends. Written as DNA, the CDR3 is TGTGCCAGCAGTTTAAGGCAGCCGGTACTGTTCTTC. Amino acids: CASSLRQPVLFF.

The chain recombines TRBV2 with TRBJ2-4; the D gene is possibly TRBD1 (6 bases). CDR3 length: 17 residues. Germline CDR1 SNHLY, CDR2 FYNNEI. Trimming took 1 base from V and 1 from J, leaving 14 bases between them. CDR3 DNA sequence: TGTGCCAGCAGTGAAGTGAGGGGGTCAGCGGCCAAAAACATTCAGTACTTC. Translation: CASSEVRGSAAKNIQYF.

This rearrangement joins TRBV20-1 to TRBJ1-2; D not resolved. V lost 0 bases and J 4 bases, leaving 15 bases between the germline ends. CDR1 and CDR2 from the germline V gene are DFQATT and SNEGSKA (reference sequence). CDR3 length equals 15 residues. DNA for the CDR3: TGCAGTGCTAGAGATGGACGGGGAGCCGGCTATGGCTACACCTTC. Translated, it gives CSARDGRGAGYGYTF.

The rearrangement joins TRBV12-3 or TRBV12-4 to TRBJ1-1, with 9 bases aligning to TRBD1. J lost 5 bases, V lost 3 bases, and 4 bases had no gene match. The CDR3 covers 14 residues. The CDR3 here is CASSFGQGSTEAFF. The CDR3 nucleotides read TGTGCCAGCAGTTTCGGACAGGGGAGTACTGAAGCTTTCTTT.

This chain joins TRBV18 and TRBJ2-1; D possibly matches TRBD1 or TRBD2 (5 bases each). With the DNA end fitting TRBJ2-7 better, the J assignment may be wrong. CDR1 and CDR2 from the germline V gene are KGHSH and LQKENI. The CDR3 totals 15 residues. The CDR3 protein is CASSPRGAPYNEQYF. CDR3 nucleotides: TGTGCCAGCTCACCGAGAGGGGCCCCCTACAATGAGCAGTACTTC.

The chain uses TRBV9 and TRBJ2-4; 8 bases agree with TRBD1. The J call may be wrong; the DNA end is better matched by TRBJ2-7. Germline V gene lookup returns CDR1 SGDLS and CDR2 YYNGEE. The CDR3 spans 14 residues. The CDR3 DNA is TGTGCCAGCAGCCATGGACAGGGCAACTACGAGCAGTACTTC. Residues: CASSHGQGNYEQYF.

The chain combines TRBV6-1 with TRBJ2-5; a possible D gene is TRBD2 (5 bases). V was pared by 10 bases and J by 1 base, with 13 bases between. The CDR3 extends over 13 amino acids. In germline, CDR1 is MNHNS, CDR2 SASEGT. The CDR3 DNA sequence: TGTGCCATACAGCACGGGGTCCAAGAGACCCAGTACTTC. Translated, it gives CAIQHGVQETQYF.

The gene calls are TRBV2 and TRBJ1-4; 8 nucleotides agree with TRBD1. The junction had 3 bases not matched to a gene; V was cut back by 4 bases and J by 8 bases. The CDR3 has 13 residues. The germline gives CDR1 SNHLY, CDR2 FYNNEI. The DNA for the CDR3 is TGTGCCAGCAGTGCGGGGGACAGGGAAAAACTGTTTTTT. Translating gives CASSAGDREKLFF. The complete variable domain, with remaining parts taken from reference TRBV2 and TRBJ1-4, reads EPEVTQTPSHQVTQMGQEVILRCVPISNHLYFYWYRQILGQKVEFLVSFYNNEISEKSEIFDDQFSVERPDGSNFTLKIRSTKLEDSAMYFCASSAGDREKLFFGSGTQLSVL.

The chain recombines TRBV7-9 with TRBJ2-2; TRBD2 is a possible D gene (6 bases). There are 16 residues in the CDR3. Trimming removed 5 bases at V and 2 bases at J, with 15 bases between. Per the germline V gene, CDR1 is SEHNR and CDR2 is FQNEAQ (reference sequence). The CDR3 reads CASSLGTQGNTGELFF. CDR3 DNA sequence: TGTGCCAGCAGCCTCGGGACTCAGGGAAACACCGGGGAGCTGTTTTTT.

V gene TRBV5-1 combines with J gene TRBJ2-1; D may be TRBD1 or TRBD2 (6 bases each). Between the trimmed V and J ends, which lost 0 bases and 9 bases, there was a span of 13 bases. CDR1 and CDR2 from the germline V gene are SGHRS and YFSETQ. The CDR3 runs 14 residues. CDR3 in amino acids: CASSLEWGAGEQFF. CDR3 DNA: TGCGCCAGCAGCTTGGAGTGGGGGGCCGGTGAGCAGTTCTTC.

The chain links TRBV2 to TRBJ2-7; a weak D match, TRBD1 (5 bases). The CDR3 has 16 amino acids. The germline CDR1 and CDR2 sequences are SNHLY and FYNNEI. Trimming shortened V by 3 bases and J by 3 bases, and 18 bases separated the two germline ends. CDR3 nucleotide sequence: TGTGCCAGCAGTGAGATATCAAGGGGCCTTTTCTACGAGCAGTACTTC. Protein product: CASSEISRGLFYEQYF.

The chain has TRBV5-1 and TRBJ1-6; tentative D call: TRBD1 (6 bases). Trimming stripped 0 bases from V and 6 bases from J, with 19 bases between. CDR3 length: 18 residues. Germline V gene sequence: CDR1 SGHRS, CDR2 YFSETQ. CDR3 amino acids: CASSLGSRTAIPNSPLHF. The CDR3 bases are TGCGCCAGCAGCTTGGGAAGTAGGACAGCAATACCTAATTCACCCCTCCACTTT.

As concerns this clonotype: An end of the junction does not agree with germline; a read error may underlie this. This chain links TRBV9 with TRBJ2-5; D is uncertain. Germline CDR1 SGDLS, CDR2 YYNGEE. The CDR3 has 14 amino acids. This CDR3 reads CTSSEQSRQETQYF. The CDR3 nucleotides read TGTACCAGCAGCGAGCAGAGCCGCCAAGAGACCCAGTACTTC.

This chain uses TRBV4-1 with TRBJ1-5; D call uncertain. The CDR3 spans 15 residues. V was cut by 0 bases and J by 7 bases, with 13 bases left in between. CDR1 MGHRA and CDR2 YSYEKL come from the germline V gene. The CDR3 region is CASSQDLLRLQPQHF. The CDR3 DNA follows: TGCGCCAGCAGCCAAGATCTGTTGCGACTACAGCCCCAGCATTTT.

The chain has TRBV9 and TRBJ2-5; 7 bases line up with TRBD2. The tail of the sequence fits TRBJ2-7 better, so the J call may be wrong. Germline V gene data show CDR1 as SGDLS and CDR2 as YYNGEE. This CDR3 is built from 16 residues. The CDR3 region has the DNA TGTGCCAGCAGCGCTAACCCGGGACTACCGATCTACGAGCAGTACTTC. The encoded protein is CASSANPGLPIYEQYF.

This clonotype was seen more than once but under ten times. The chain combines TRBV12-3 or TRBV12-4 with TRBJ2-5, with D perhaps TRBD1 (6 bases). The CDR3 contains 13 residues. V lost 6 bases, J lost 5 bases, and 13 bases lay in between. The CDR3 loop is CASRYSGVETQYF. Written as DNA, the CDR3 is TGTGCCAGCAGATACTCAGGGGTCGAGACCCAGTACTTC.